This T cell receptor beta chain was documented in a study of blood T cell repertoires in COVID-19. Assay used: immunoSEQ multiplex PCR; TCRdb lists only in-frame clones, some missing. The table includes some 270,000 clones, more than 70% detected once. Trimming shortened V by 4 bases and J by 1 base, and 20 bases separated the two germline ends. CDR3 length: 17 amino acids. The germline CDR1 and CDR2 sequences are SGHRS and YFSETQ. The sequence came from a woman of 80 years or more with COVID-19, enrolled during active disease. The chain recombines TRBV5-1 with TRBJ1-2; TRBD1 is a possible D gene (5 bases). The source material was peripheral blood. The CDR3 bases are TGCGCCAGCAGCCTCGGGACGGCCTCCGGGGGTAACTATGGCTACACCTTC. Its protein product is CASSLGTASGGNYGYTF. Variable domain in full (rest from reference TRBV5-1 and TRBJ1-2): KAGVTQTPRYLIKTRGQQVTLSCSPISGHRSVSWYQQTPGQGLQFLFEYFSETQRNKGNFPGRFSGRQFSNSRSEMNVSTLELGDSALYLCASSLGTASGGNYGYTFGSGTRLTVV.